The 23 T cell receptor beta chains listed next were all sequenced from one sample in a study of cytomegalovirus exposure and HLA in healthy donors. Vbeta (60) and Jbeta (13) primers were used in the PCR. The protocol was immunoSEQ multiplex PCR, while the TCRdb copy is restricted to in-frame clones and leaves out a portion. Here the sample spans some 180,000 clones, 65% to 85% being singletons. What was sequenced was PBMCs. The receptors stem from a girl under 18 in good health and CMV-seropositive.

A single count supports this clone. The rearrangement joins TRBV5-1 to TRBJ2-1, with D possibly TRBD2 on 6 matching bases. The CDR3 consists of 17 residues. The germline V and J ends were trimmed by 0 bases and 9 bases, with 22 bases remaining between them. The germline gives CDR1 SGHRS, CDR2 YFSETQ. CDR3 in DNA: TGCGCCAGCAGCTTGGCCCGGAAGGAGGGAGTGCCGGCTGAGCAGTTCTTC. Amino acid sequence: CASSLARKEGVPAEQFF.

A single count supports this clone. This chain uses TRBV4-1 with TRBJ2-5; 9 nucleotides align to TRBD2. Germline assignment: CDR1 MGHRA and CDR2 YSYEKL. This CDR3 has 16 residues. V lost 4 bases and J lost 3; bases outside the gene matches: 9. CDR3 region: CASSRSWGLAEETQYF. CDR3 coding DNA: TGCGCCAGCAGCCGGTCCTGGGGACTAGCAGAAGAGACCCAGTACTTC.

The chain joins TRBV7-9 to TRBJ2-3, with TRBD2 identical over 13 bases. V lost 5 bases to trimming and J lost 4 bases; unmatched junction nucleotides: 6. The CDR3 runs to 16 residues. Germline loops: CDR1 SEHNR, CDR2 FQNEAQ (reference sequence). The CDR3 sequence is CASSPTSGRVADTQYF. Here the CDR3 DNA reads TGTGCCAGCAGCCCAACTAGCGGGAGGGTTGCAGATACGCAGTATTTT. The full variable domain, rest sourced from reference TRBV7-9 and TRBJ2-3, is DTGVSQNPRHKITKRGQNVTFRCDPISEHNRLYWYRQTLGQGPEFLTYFQNEAQLEKSRLLSDRFSAERPKGSFSTLEIQRTEQGDSAMYLCASSPTSGRVADTQYFGPGTRLTVL.

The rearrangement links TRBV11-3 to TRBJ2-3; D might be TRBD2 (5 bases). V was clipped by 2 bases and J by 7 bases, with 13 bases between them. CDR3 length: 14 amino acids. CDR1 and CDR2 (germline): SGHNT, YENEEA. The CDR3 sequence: CASSLHRDLNTQYF. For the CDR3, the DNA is TGTGCCAGCAGCTTACACCGGGATCTAAATACGCAGTATTTT.

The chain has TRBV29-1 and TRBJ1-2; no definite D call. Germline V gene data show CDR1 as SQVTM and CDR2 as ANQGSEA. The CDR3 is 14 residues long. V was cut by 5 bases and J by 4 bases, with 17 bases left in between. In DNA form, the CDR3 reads TGCAGCGTTAGTCGCCCAAACGCGGGCTATGGCTACACCTTC. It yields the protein CSVSRPNAGYGYTF.

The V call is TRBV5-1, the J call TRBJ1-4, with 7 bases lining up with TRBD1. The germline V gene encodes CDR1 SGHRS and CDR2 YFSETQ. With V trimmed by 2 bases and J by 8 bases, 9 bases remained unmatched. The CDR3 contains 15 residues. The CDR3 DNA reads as TGCGCCAGCAGCTTCAACAGGGGAGGATTGGAAAAACTGTTTTTT. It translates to CASSFNRGGLEKLFF.

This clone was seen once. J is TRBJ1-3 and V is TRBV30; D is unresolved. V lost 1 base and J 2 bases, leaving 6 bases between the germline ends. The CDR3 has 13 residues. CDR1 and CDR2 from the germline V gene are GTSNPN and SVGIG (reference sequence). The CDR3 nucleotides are TGTGCCTGGAGTGCCTTAACTGGAAACACCATATATTTT. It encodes CAWSALTGNTIYF.

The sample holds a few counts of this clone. The CDR3, as DNA: TGCGCCAGCAGCCATAGTTACGGACAGGGGAACTATGGCTACACCTTC. This gives the protein CASSHSYGQGNYGYTF. This rearrangement joins TRBV4-1 to TRBJ1-2; 9 bases fit TRBD1. The CDR3 is 16 residues long. After removal of 3 bases from V and 2 bases from J, the junction contained 7 bases not matched to a gene. Looked up from germline, CDR1 is MGHRA and CDR2 is YSYEKL.

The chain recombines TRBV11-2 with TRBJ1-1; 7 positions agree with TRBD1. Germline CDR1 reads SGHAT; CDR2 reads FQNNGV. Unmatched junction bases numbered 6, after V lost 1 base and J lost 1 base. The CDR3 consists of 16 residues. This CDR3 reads CASSLAGGSTNTEAFF. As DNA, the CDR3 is TGTGCCAGCAGCTTAGCAGGGGGATCAACGAACACTGAAGCTTTCTTT.

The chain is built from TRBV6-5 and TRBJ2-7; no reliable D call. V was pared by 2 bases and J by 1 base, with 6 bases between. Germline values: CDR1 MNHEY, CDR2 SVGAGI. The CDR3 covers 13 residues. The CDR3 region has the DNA TGTGCCAGCAGTTACCCGAGGTCCTACGAGCAGTACTTC. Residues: CASSYPRSYEQYF.

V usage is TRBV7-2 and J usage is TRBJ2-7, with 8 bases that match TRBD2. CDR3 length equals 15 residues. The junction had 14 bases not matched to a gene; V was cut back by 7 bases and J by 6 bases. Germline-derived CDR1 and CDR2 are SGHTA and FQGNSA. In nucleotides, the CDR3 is TGTGCCAGCACCCCGAATGGAGCGGGAGTCTTCGAGCAGTACTTC. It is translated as CASTPNGAGVFEQYF.

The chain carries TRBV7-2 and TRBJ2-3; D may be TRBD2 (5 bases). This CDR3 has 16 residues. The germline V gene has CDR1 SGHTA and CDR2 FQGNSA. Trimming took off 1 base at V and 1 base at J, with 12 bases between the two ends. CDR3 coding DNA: TGTGCCAGCAGCTTAGAAGGGCGGACTCGCACAGATACGCAGTATTTT. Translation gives CASSLEGRTRTDTQYF.

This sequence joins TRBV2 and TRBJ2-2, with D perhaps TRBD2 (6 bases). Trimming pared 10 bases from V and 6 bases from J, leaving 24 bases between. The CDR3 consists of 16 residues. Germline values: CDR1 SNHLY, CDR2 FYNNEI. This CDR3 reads CATLRRGSGNPGELFF. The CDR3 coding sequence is TGTGCCACACTCCGGAGGGGTAGTGGTAATCCCGGGGAGCTGTTTTTT.

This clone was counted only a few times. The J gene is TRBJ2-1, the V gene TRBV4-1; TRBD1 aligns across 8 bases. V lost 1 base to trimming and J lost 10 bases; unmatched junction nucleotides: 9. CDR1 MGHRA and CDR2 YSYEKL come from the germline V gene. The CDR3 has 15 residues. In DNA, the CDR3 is TGCGCCAGCAGCCAAGTTCGGACAGGGCGAGGAGAGCAGTTCTTC. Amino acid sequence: CASSQVRTGRGEQFF.

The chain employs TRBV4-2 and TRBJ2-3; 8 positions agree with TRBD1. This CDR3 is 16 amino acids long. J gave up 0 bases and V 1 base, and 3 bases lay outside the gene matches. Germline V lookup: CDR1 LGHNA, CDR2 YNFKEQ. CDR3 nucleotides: TGTGCCAGCAGCCAAGCGGGACAGGCTAGCACAGATACGCAGTATTTT. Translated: CASSQAGQASTDTQYF.

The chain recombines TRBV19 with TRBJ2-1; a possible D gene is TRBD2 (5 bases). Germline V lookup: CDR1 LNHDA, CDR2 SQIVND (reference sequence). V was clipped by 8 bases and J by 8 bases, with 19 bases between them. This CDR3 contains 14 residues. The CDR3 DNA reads TGTGCCAGTGGAGGCCAGACAACCCCCCATGAGCAGTTCTTC. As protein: CASGGQTTPHEQFF.

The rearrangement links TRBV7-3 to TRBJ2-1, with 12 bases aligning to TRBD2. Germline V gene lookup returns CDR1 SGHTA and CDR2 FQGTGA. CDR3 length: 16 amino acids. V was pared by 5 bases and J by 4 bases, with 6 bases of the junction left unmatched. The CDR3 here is CASSPWTSGMYNEQFF. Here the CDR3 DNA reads TGTGCCAGCAGCCCTTGGACTAGCGGGATGTACAATGAGCAGTTCTTC.

The CDR3 spells CASRREGYNEQFF. In nucleotides, the CDR3 is TGTGCCAGCAGGCGGGAGGGTTACAATGAGCAGTTCTTC. The chain employs TRBV7-2 and TRBJ2-1; TRBD2 aligns across 9 bases. The V gene's germline CDR1 is SGHTA and CDR2 FQGNSA. The V and J ends lost 6 bases and 4 bases, in that order; junction bases with no gene match: 1. The CDR3 extends over 13 amino acids.

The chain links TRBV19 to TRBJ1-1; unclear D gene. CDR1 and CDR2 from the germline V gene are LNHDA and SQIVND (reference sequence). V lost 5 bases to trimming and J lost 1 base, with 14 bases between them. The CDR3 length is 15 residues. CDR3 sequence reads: CASSAYSAGNTEAFF. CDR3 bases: TGTGCCAGTAGTGCGTACTCGGCAGGGAACACTGAAGCTTTCTTT.

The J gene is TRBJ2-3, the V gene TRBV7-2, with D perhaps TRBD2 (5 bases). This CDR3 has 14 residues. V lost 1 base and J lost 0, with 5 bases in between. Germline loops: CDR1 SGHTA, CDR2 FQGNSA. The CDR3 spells CASSLGTSTDTQYF. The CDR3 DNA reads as TGTGCCAGCAGCTTAGGGACTAGCACAGATACGCAGTATTTT.

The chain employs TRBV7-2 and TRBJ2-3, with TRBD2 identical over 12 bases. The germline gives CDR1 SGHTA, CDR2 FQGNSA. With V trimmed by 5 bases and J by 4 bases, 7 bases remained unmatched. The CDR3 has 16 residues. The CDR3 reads CASSARLAGVADTQYF. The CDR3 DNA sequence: TGTGCCAGCAGCGCGAGACTAGCGGGAGTGGCAGATACGCAGTATTTT.

CDR3: CAISAGTRLTYEQYF. CDR3 coding DNA: TGTGCCATCAGTGCCGGGACAAGACTTACCTACGAGCAGTACTTC. This rearrangement joins TRBV10-3 to TRBJ2-7; D possibly corresponds to TRBD1 (6 bases). Germline V gene lookup returns CDR1 ENHRY and CDR2 SYGVKD. The V end lost 4 bases, the J end lost 2 bases, and 15 bases lay between the germline ends. The CDR3 runs 15 residues.

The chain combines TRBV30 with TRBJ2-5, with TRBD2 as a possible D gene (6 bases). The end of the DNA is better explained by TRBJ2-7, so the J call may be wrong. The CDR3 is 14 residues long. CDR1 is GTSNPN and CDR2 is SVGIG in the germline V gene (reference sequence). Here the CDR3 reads CAWATGTAWAEQYF. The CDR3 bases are TGTGCCTGGGCTACCGGGACTGCCTGGGCCGAGCAGTACTTC.